This TCR beta chain originates from a study of T cells in localized non-small cell lung cancer (dated by TCRdb to 2020 to 2021). Regarding the research as a whole: T cell repertoires of more than 200 early-stage NSCLC patients were analyzed, with tumors being compared against uninvolved tumor-adjacent lungs. The cohort was made up of approximately 250 treatment-naive NSCLC patients whose localized lung tumors had been resected. The mean age of the NSCLC patients was about 70 years, with roughly 120 men and 107 women. The study at large found these results: The highest T cell clonality was observed in uninvolved tumor-adjacent lung, where clonality exceeded that of tumor, suggesting that antigenic responses were more focused in uninvolved tumor-adjacent lung. Because the study design was exploratory, TCR variables were selected using unadjusted p-values without false-discovery rate correction. Higher blood T cell density associated with longer overall survival, while higher adjacent-lung clonality associated with shorter survival. Of the top 100 tumor clones, a median of roughly 60 were detected in paired uninvolved adjacent lung; under 30 were also among that lung's top 100. Because multi-region tumor sequencing was not performed, intratumor heterogeneity could not be ruled out.

Based on the germline V gene (reference sequence), the CDR1 and CDR2 sequences are LNHDA and SQIVND. The CDR3 covers 12 residues, taking in both the cysteine and the phenylalanine. The only DNA kept is the CDR3, 36 bases in frame from the first base. Trimming leaves V shorter by 5 bases and J shorter by 7 bases, with the junction holding 3 bases beyond the gene matches. TCR beta CDR3 regions were sequenced from DNA using the immunoSEQ Assay. The authors' analysis ran thus. T cell density was computed as TCR beta template counts normalized to usable DNA estimated by amplifying housekeeping genes. Richness was estimated using the preseqR package, with extrapolation to 400,000 templates for PBMC samples and to 120,000 templates for tissue samples. Clonality was taken to be one minus Pielou's evenness. Tissue-enriched TCRs were identified by differential abundance testing using productive amino-acid clonotypes, minimum total count 5 and alpha 0.1. Repertoire overlap between compartments was quantified with the Jaccard Index and Morisita Overlap Index. GLIPH grouped TCR beta CDR3s together with public tetramer-defined viral CDR3s, and a viral motif had to include at least three viral sequences and also show V-gene enrichment. TCRdb took this table from immuneACCESS and kept in-frame rearrangements with V and J called. Such tables lack part of the clones; where checked against another copy, unresolved V genes explain under half of the gap, and the rest is unexplained. V and J calls and clone size follow that table, whereas D and trimming were derived from the DNA. The sample contains 30,000 or so clones, approximately 90% of them found a single time. About 28% of the sample is taken by the ten largest.

About this clone itself: The target of this receptor is not known. Base qualities are not at hand, and no much larger clone is one base apart.

At diagnosis, peripheral blood, uninvolved tumor-adjacent lung and tumor were collected and were preserved as a mix of fresh-frozen and FFPE material. For TCR repertoire profiling, blood samples were analyzed as peripheral blood mononuclear cells. The chain employs TRBV19 and TRBJ1-2, with TRBD1 identical over 8 junction bases. The origin of this receptor is a female donor at least 60 years old with stage I lung adenocarcinoma. This material consisted of peripheral blood, taken before any cancer treatment. The nucleotide sequence is TGTGCCAGTAGTCCTACAGGGGGTGGCTACACCTTC. It translates as CASSPTGGGYTF.